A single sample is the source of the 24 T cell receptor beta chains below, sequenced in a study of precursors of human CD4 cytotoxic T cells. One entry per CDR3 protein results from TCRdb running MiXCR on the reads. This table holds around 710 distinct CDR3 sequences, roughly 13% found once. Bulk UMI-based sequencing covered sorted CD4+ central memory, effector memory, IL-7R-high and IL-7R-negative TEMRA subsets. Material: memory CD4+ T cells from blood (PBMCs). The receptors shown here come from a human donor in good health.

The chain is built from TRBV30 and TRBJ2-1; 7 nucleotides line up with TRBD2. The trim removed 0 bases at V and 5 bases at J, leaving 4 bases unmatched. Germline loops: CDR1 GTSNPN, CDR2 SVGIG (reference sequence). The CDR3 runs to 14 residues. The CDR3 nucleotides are TGTGCCTGGAGTGTAGCGGGAACTAACAATGAGCAGTTCTTC. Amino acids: CAWSVAGTNNEQFF.

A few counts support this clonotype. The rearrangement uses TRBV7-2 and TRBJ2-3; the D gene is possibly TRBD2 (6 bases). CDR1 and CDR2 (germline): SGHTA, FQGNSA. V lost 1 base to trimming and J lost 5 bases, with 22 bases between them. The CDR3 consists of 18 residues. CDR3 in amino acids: CASSLVGHRAGWVDTQYF. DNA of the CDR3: TGTGCCAGCAGCTTAGTGGGCCATCGGGCGGGATGGGTAGATACGCAGTATTTT.

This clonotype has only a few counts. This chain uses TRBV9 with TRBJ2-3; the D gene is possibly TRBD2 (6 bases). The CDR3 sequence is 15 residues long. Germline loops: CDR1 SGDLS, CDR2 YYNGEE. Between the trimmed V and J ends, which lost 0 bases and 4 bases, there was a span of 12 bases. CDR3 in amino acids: CASSVDGGGADTQYF. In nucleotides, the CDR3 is TGTGCCAGCAGCGTAGATGGCGGAGGGGCAGATACGCAGTATTTT.

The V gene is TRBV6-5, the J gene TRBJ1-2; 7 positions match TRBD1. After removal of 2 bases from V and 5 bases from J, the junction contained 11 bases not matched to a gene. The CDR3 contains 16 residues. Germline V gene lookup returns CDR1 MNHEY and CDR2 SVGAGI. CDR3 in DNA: TGTGCCAGCAGTTACCGCGGGCTTACAGGGGAATATGGCTACACCTTC. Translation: CASSYRGLTGEYGYTF.

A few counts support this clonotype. The CDR3 loop is CSARVQENIQYF. The CDR3 nucleotides are TGCAGTGCTAGAGTCCAAGAAAACATTCAGTACTTC. This chain joins TRBV20-1 and TRBJ2-4; no definite D call. Trimming pared 1 base from V and 5 bases from J, leaving 6 bases between. The CDR3 spans 12 residues. Germline V lookup: CDR1 DFQATT, CDR2 SNEGSKA (reference sequence).

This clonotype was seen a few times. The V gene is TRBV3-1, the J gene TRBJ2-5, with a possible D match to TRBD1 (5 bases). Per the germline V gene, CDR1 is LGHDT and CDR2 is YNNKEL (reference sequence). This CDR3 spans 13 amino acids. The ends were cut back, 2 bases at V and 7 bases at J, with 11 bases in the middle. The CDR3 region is CASSQRGRGTQYF. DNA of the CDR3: TGTGCCAGCAGCCAAAGGGGTCGCGGGACCCAGTACTTC.

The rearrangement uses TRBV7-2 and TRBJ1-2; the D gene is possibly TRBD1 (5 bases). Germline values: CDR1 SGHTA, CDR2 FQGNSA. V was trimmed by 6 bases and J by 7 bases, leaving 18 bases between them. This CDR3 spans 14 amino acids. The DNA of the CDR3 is TGTGCCAGCAGTTCCGGGACGGGGTCAAGTGGCTACACCTTC. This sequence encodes CASSSGTGSSGYTF.

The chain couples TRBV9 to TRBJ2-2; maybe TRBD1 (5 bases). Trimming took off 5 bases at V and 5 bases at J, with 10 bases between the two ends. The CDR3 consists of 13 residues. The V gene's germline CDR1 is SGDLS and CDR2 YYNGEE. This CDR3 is CASRGQQTGELFF. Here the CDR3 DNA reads TGTGCCAGCAGAGGACAACAAACCGGGGAGCTGTTTTTT.

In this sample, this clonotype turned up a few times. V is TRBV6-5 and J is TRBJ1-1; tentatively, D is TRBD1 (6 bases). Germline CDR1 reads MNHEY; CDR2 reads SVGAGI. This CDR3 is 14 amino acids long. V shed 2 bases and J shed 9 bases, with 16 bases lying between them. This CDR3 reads CASSYSTDGTKAFF. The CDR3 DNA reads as TGTGCCAGCAGTTACAGTACCGACGGGACAAAAGCTTTCTTT.

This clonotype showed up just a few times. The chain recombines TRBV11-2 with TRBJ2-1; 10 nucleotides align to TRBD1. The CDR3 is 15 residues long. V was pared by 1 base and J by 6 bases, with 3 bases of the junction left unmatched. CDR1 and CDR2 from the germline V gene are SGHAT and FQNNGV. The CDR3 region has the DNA TGTGCCAGCAGCTTAGGAAGACAGGGGGCCAATGAGCAGTTCTTC. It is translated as CASSLGRQGANEQFF. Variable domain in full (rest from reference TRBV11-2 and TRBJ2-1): EAGVAQSPRYKIIEKRQSVAFWCNPISGHATLYWYQQILGQGPKLLIQFQNNGVVDDSQLPKDRFSAERLKGVDSTLKIQPAKLEDSAVYLCASSLGRQGANEQFFGPGTRLTVL.

CDR3 DNA sequence: TGCAGTGCTAGAGATTGGCTAGCGGGTCAAACCGGAGAGACCCAGTACTTC. This translates into CSARDWLAGQTGETQYF. This sequence joins TRBV20-1 and TRBJ2-5, with 8 bases aligning to TRBD2. Germline-derived CDR1 and CDR2 are DFQATT and SNEGSKA (reference sequence). J was trimmed by 4 bases and V by 0 bases; bases with no gene match: 13. There are 17 residues in the CDR3.

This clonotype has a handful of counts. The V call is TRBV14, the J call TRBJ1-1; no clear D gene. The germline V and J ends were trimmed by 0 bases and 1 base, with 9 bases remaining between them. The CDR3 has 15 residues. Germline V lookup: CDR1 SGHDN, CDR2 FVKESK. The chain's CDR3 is CASSQDQKENTEAFF. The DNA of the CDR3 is TGTGCCAGCAGCCAAGATCAAAAGGAGAACACTGAAGCTTTCTTT.

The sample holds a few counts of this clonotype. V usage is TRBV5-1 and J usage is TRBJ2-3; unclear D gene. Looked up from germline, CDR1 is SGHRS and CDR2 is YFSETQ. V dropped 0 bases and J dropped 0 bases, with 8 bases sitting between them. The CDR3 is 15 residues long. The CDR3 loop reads CASSLERRSTDTQYF. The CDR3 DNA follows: TGCGCCAGCAGCTTGGAAAGGCGAAGCACAGATACGCAGTATTTT.

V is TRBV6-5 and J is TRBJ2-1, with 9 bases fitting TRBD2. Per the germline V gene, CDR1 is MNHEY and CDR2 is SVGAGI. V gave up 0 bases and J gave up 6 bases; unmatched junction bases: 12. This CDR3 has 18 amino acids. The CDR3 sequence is CASSYSGVAGVKSNEQFF. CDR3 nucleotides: TGTGCCAGCAGTTACTCAGGGGTAGCGGGAGTGAAATCCAATGAGCAGTTCTTC.

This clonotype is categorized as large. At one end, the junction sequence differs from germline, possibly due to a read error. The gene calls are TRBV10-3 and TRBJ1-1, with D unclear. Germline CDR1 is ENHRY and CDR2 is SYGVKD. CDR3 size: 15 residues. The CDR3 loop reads CAISESRGVKTEAFF. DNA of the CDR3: TGTGCCATCAGTGAGTCTCGGGGAGTGAAGACTGAAGCTTTCTTT.

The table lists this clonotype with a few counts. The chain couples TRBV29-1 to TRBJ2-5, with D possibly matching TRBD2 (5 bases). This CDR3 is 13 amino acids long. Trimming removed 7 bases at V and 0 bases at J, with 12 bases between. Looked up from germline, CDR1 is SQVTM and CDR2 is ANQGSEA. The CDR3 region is CSAAGDNQETQYF. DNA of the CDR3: TGCAGCGCGGCCGGGGATAACCAAGAGACCCAGTACTTC.

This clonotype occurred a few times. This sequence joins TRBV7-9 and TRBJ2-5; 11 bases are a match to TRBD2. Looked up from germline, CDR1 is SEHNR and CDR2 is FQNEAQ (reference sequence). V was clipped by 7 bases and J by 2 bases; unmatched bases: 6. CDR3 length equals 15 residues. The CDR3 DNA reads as TGTGCCAGCAACAAGGGACTAGCGGAACAAGAGACCCAGTACTTC. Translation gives CASNKGLAEQETQYF. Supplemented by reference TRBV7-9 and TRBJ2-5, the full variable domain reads DTGVSQNPRHKITKRGQNVTFRCDPISEHNRLYWYRQTLGQGPEFLTYFQNEAQLEKSRLLSDRFSAERPKGSFSTLEIQRTEQGDSAMYLCASNKGLAEQETQYFGPGTRLLVL.

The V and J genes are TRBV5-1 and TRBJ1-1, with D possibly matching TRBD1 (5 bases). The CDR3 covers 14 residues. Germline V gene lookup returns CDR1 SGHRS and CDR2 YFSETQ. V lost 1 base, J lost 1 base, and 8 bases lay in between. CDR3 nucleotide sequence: TGCGCCAGCAGCTTGACCGGACAGAACACTGAAGCTTTCTTT. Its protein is CASSLTGQNTEAFF.

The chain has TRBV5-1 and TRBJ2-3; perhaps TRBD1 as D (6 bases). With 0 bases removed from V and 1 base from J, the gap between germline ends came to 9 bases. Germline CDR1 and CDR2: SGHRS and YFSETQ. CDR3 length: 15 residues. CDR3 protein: CASSLAGHGTDTQYF. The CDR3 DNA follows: TGCGCCAGCAGCTTGGCGGGACACGGCACAGATACGCAGTATTTT.

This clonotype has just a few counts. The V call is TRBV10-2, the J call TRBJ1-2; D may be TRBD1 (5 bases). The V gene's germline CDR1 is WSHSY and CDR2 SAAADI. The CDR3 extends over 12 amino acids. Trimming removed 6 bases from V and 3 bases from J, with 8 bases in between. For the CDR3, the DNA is TGCGCCAGCAGCAGGGACGACTATGGCTACACCTTC. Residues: CASSRDDYGYTF.

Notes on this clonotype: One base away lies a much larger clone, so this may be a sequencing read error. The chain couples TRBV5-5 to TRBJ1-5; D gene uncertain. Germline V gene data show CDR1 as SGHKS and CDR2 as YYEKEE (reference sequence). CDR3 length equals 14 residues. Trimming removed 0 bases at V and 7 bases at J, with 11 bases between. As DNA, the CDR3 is TGTGCCAGCAGCTTGGAACATGGGAGCCAGCCCCAGCATTTT. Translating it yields CASSLEHGSQPQHF.

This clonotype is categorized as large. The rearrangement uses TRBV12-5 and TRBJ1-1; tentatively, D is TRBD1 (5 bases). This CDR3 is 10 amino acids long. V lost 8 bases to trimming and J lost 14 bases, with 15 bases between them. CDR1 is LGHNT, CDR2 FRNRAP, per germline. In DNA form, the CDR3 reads TGTGCTAGTCCAGAGTTTGGGGGGTTCTTT. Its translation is CASPEFGGFF.

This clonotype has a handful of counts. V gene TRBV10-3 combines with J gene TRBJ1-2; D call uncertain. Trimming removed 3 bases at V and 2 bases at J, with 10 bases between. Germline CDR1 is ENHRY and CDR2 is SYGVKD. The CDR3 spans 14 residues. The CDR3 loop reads CAISELPTNYGYTF. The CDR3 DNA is TGTGCCATCAGTGAACTCCCAACCAACTATGGCTACACCTTC.

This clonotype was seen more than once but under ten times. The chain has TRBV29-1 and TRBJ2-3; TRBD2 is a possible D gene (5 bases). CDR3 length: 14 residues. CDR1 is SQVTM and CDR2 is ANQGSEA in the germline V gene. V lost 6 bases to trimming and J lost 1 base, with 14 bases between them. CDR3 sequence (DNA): TGCAGCGTCCGACGGGGTCCGGGCACAGATACGCAGTATTTT. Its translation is CSVRRGPGTDTQYF.